The entry below describes one T cell receptor (beta chain). The antigen is not known. Sequencing used immunoSEQ multiplex PCR; TCRdb keeps in-frame clones, though not all of them. Of around 940,000 clones detected, less than 85% appear once; the ten largest clones hold approximately 1.5%. The CDR3 loop spans 12 amino acids. Germline assignment: CDR1 WNHNN and CDR2 SYGVQD (reference sequence). The trim removed 6 bases at V and 7 bases at J, leaving 2 bases unmatched. These data originate in a study of shared clonotypes between healthy human individuals. Study-level background: Per donor, three plates held CD4 naive cells, three held CD4 memory, two held CD8 naive and one held CD8 memory. Notes on the study in general: An anticipated effect of sequencing depth on clonotype sharing among donors was recognized.

Division of CD4+ cells produced a CD45RA+ naive subset and a CD45RA-negative memory subset. The chain combines TRBV10-1 with TRBJ2-7, with 11 bases fitting TRBD1. The sample comprised memory CD4+ T cells sorted from blood. The sample's subset: CD45RA-negative fraction. This TCR was recovered from a man younger than 35 in good health. The CDR3 sequence is CASRGQGGEQYF. The CDR3 DNA sequence: TGCGCCAGCAGGGGACAGGGGGGGGAGCAGTACTTC.